The entry below describes one T cell receptor (beta chain). The sample belongs to a study of shared clonotypes between healthy human individuals. Repertoires were generated with immunoSEQ multiplex PCR, while TCRdb's copy carries only in-frame clones and drops some. This table holds around 700,000 clones, roughly 78% found once. The clonotype was recovered from a woman aged 25 to 45 in good health. The sample was memory CD4+ T cells sorted from blood. Subset denoted: CD45RA-negative fraction.

The CDR3 protein is CASSVTGGGEKLFF. In DNA form, the CDR3 reads TGTGCCAGCAGCGTGACAGGGGGCGGAGAAAAACTGTTTTTT. The chain combines TRBV9 with TRBJ1-4; 10 bases line up with TRBD1. Trimming at V came to 2 bases and at J to 8 bases, leaving 3 bases not matched to a gene. Germline V gene lookup returns CDR1 SGDLS and CDR2 YYNGEE. The CDR3 is made up of 14 amino acids.